The present T cell receptor beta chain was sequenced within a study of blood T cell repertoires in COVID-19. Per the study methods: For nucleated cells, counts were estimated from reference gene primer amplification. Clones were sequenced by immunoSEQ multiplex PCR, and TCRdb holds only the in-frame ones, with some missing. Clonal size and the V and J genes are those of that table, whereas D and trimming came from the DNA. The table records over 55,000 clones, about 80% of them present only once. V lost 2 bases, J lost 3 bases, and 6 bases stayed unmatched. CDR3 size: 15 residues. Germline CDR1 and CDR2: SEHNR and FQNEAQ (reference sequence).

Sequenced input: peripheral blood. The chain joins TRBV7-9 to TRBJ1-2, with TRBD1 identical over 7 bases. The sequence came from a woman in her sixties or seventies with acute or convalescent COVID-19. CDR3 region: CASSLKGAHYYGYTF. As DNA, the CDR3 is TGTGCCAGCAGCTTAAAGGGGGCGCATTACTATGGCTACACCTTC.